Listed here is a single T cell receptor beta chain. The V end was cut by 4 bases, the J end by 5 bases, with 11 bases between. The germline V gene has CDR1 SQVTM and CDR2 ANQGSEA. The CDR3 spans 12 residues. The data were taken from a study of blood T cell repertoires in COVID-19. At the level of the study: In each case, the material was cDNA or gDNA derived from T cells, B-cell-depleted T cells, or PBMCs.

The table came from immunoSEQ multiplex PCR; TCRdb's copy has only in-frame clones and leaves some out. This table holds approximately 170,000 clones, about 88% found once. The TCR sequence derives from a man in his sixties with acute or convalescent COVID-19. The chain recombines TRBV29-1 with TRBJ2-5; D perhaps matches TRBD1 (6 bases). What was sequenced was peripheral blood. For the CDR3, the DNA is TGCAGCGTTGTAAAACAGGGCGAGACCCAGTACTTC. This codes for CSVVKQGETQYF.